This T cell receptor beta chain emerged from a study of CD8 T cells in Susac syndrome (dated by TCRdb to between 2019 and 2020). For the wider study: Of the Susac syndrome patients who were sequenced, roughly 6 had clinically active disease and roughly 8 were in clinical remission. Susac syndrome patients were therapy-naive, on corticosteroids (some also receiving IVIg), or on IVIg alone at blood withdrawal. The study used repertoire sequencing to test whether antigen drove CD8+ T cell activation and differentiation in Susac syndrome. CD8+ T cell repertoire clonality was compared between 11 to 12 healthy donors, about 14 Susac syndrome patients and approximately 16 multiple sclerosis patients. Broader findings and caveats from the paper: Clonal expansion was seen in Susac syndrome CD8+ repertoires, peaking in CD8+ TEMRA cells and being greater in clinically active patients than in remitting ones. Around 15 and five Susac-specific public clones were found in the total CD8+ and CD8+ TEMRA repertoires, respectively. The number of individuals in the TCR sequencing and HLA analysis was recognized as being relatively small.

As concerns this clonotype: Its specific antigen is unknown. Base quality data are lacking; no much larger clone is found one base away.

RNA was extracted using the RNeasy kit, and roughly 0.5 to 1 microgram was reverse transcribed with random hexamers. The immunoSEQ multiplex PCR assay, which covers 54 Vbeta and 13 Jbeta segments, was used to amplify TCR beta CDR3 regions. PCR amplification bias was corrected using a synthetic template baseline for primer optimization and computational correction. In the source study's methods: Reads were assigned to V, D and J genes according to IMGT and analyzed in immunoSEQ Analyzer, with only productive sequences retained. Clonality was computed as one minus Shannon entropy normalized by log2 of the number of productive unique sequences. For each patient and control, public and private clones were evaluated among the 100 most prevalent clones. Susac-specific clones were defined as absent from healthy and MS cohorts, 1052 published viral clones and other ImmuneACCESS disease sequences. The public reads were quality trimmed at Q25 with fastp and then assembled into clones with MiXCR by TCRdb, keeping productive beta chains. Rows are combined by CDR3 protein, so each entry shows the most common genes and DNA. These V and J calls are TCRdb output, not the study's own analysis. The sample table shows under 95,000 distinct CDR3 sequences, and 85% to 95% are seen once. The ten largest account for approximately 0.48% of the sample.

The CDR3 runs 15 residues from the cysteine to the phenylalanine. The CDR3 DNA has 45 bases and is translated from base 1. The germline V and J ends show losses of 1 base and 6 bases respectively, and no gene match explains 8 bases of the junction. The germline V gene yields SGHRS for CDR1 and YFSETQ for CDR2. Peripheral blood CD8+ and CD4+ T cells from healthy donors, Susac syndrome patients and multiple sclerosis patients were profiled using high-throughput TCR beta sequencing. Susac syndrome patients met recently defined diagnostic criteria for definite or probable disease. CD8+ TEMRA cells were enriched by FACS, while bulk CD8+ and CD4+ T cells were purified by magnetic negative isolation. Blood was collected in EDTA tubes and processed within 24 hours, with PBMCs isolated through density gradient centrifugation. PBMCs destined for TCR sequencing were cryopreserved in liquid nitrogen and later thawed in a 37 °C water bath. Purity of sorted or isolated CD4+, CD8+ and CD8+ TEMRA cells was at least 90%.

The V gene is TRBV5-1 and the J gene is TRBJ2-7; 9 nucleotides in the junction match TRBD2. The sequenced sample was CD8+ T cells from PBMCs. The clonotype comes from a human donor with Susac syndrome. The encoded CDR3 is CASSLISAGGSEQYF. The DNA reads TGCGCCAGCAGCTTGATTTCCGCGGGAGGGAGCGAGCAGTACTTC.